The 18 T cell receptor beta chains in this list originate from one sample, sequenced in a study of tumor T cells in aggressive B-cell lymphoma. Profiled with immunoSEQ multiplex PCR; TCRdb holds only in-frame clones, not every one. The data hold under 2,000 clones, with roughly four fifths observed a single time. Sequenced: tumor tissue. Receptors were obtained from an adult with diffuse large B cell lymphoma.

V is TRBV4-2 and J is TRBJ2-7; tentatively, D is TRBD2 (6 bases). The germline CDR1 and CDR2 sequences are LGHNA and YNFKEQ. CDR3 size: 14 residues. V shed 4 bases and J shed 2 bases, with 12 bases lying between them. CDR3 protein: CASSPGGGAYEQYF. CDR3 DNA sequence: TGTGCCAGCAGCCCCGGCGGAGGGGCCTACGAGCAGTACTTC.

The V call is TRBV9, the J call TRBJ1-1; 11 nucleotides agree with TRBD1. The CDR3 is 14 amino acids. CDR1 is SGDLS, CDR2 YYNGEE, per germline. Losses at the gene ends were 6 bases for V and 4 bases for J; bases not matched to a gene: 5. In nucleotides, the CDR3 is TGTGCCAGCAACCTAGGGACAGGGGGCACTGAAGCTTTCTTT. It is translated as CASNLGTGGTEAFF.

V is TRBV6-5 and J is TRBJ1-2; D not certain. The V and J ends lost 0 bases and 8 bases respectively, with 10 bases between them. In germline, CDR1 is MNHEY, CDR2 SVGAGI. The CDR3 is made up of 13 amino acids. For the CDR3, the DNA is TGTGCCAGCAGTTACTCAAGGCGGGAGGGCTACACCTTC. Its translation is CASSYSRREGYTF.

The chain recombines TRBV7-9 with TRBJ2-5; D ambiguous. Germline CDR1 reads SEHNR; CDR2 reads FQNEAQ (reference sequence). CDR3 length: 13 amino acids. Deletions cut 8 bases from V and 7 bases from J, with 17 bases between. CDR3 sequence (DNA): TGTGCCAGCCGGAGAAATGAAGTTGGGACCCAGTACTTC. This translates into CASRRNEVGTQYF.

This sequence joins TRBV13 and TRBJ2-5, with TRBD2 identical over 13 bases. TRBJ2-7 explains the end of the DNA better; the J call may be wrong. Germline loops: CDR1 PRHDT, CDR2 FYEKMQ (reference sequence). The CDR3 is 17 amino acids. The chain's CDR3 is CASSLEPGTSGTYEQYF. The CDR3 DNA reads TGTGCCAGCAGCCTAGAGCCCGGGACTAGCGGGACCTACGAGCAGTACTTC.

This chain connects TRBV4-3 to TRBJ2-5; no definite D call. The J call may be faulty, since TRBJ2-7 better matches the DNA end. Germline CDR1 LGHNA, CDR2 YSLEER. There are 15 residues in the CDR3. CDR3 residues: CASSQDWSSSYEQYF. CDR3 nucleotides: TGCGCCAGCAGCCAAGATTGGAGCAGCTCCTACGAGCAGTACTTC.

CDR3 DNA sequence: TGCAGCGCTCCCACTAGGGACTCCTACAATGAGCAGTTCTTC. Translating it yields CSAPTRDSYNEQFF. The chain employs TRBV29-1 and TRBJ2-1; perhaps TRBD2 as D (5 bases). CDR3 length: 14 amino acids. Trimming took off 7 bases at V and 0 bases at J, with 13 bases between the two ends. CDR1 SQVTM and CDR2 ANQGSEA come from the germline V gene.

The chain links TRBV2 to TRBJ2-1; 8 bases align to TRBD2. The CDR3 is made up of 12 amino acids. Germline CDR1 SNHLY, CDR2 FYNNEI. Unmatched junction bases numbered 0, after V lost 4 bases and J lost 7 bases. CDR3 sequence reads: CASSGLANEQFF. For the CDR3, the DNA is TGTGCCAGCAGTGGACTAGCGAATGAGCAGTTCTTC.

V gene TRBV9 combines with J gene TRBJ2-3, with 9 positions matching TRBD1. This CDR3 comprises 15 residues. Germline V gene lookup returns CDR1 SGDLS and CDR2 YYNGEE. V lost 4 bases and J lost 4; bases outside the gene matches: 7. The CDR3: CASSPGQGFADTQYF. In nucleotides, the CDR3 is TGTGCCAGCAGCCCGGGACAGGGTTTTGCAGATACGCAGTATTTT.

The chain joins TRBV15 to TRBJ2-7; D is unresolved. V was cut by 1 base and J by 5 bases, with 6 bases left in between. Germline-derived CDR1 and CDR2 are LNHNV and YYDKDF (reference sequence). CDR3 length: 12 amino acids. In nucleotides, the CDR3 is TGTGCCACCAGCAGAGTTGCGGACGAGCAGTACTTC. It specifies CATSRVADEQYF.

The gene calls are TRBV2 and TRBJ1-4; D gene unclear. The germline V and J ends were trimmed by 3 bases and 8 bases, with 7 bases remaining between them. Per the germline V gene, CDR1 is SNHLY and CDR2 is FYNNEI. There are 12 residues in the CDR3. For the CDR3, the DNA is TGTGCCAGCAGTGACAGGAGGGAAAAACTGTTTTTT. The encoded protein is CASSDRREKLFF. The full variable domain, rest sourced from reference TRBV2 and TRBJ1-4, is EPEVTQTPSHQVTQMGQEVILRCVPISNHLYFYWYRQILGQKVEFLVSFYNNEISEKSEIFDDQFSVERPDGSNFTLKIRSTKLEDSAMYFCASSDRREKLFFGSGTQLSVL.

This rearrangement joins TRBV13 to TRBJ2-7; no definite D call. Germline V gene data show CDR1 as PRHDT and CDR2 as FYEKMQ (reference sequence). V was pared by 10 bases and J by 2 bases, with 12 bases between. This CDR3 has 12 amino acids. In DNA form, the CDR3 reads TGTGCCACCTGCCGGGTAACCTACGAGCAGTACTTC. Translation: CATCRVTYEQYF.

The chain uses TRBV7-9 and TRBJ2-1; 8 bases match TRBD2. After removal of 5 bases from V and 7 bases from J, the junction contained 16 bases not matched to a gene. Per germline, CDR1 SEHNR and CDR2 FQNEAQ (reference sequence). CDR3 length equals 17 residues. The CDR3 loop is CASSIPPLGLVSNEQFF. CDR3 nucleotide sequence: TGTGCCAGCAGCATACCCCCCTTGGGACTAGTTAGTAATGAGCAGTTCTTC.

The rearrangement joins TRBV18 to TRBJ2-1; no definite D call. Per the germline V gene, CDR1 is KGHSH and CDR2 is LQKENI. This CDR3 is 15 amino acids long. Trimming removed 0 bases from V and 2 bases from J, with 8 bases in between. CDR3 DNA: TGTGCCAGCTCACCACCCGAGTTGCCCTACAATGAGCAGTTCTTC. Protein product: CASSPPELPYNEQFF.

The rearrangement joins TRBV27 to TRBJ2-7; tentative D call: TRBD2 (6 bases). Trimming stripped 0 bases from V and 3 bases from J, with 15 bases between. This CDR3 has 16 residues. Per the germline V gene, CDR1 is MNHEY and CDR2 is SMNVEV (reference sequence). In DNA, the CDR3 is TGTGCCAGCAGTTTATCCGGGGGTACAGGTGGCTACGAGCAGTACTTC. The encoded protein is CASSLSGGTGGYEQYF.

The V call is TRBV7-2, the J call TRBJ2-4; the D is unclear. CDR3 length: 15 amino acids. Germline V gives CDR1 SGHTA, CDR2 FQGNSA. V was pared by 5 bases and J by 0 bases, with 11 bases between. As DNA, the CDR3 is TGTGCCAGCAGCCCCCAGACATTAGCCAAAAACATTCAGTACTTC. It specifies CASSPQTLAKNIQYF.

This clone was detected a few times. The gene calls are TRBV18 and TRBJ2-2, with 14 bases that match TRBD2. This CDR3 is built from 15 residues. V was clipped by 6 bases and J by 5 bases; unmatched bases: 2. The germline V gene has CDR1 KGHSH and CDR2 LQKENI. This chain's CDR3 is CASSGLAGDTGELFF. CDR3 DNA sequence: TGTGCCAGCTCGGGACTAGCGGGAGATACCGGGGAGCTGTTTTTT.

This chain connects TRBV18 to TRBJ2-5, with a weak D call TRBD1 (6 bases). The CDR3 totals 14 residues. Germline CDR1 reads KGHSH; CDR2 reads LQKENI. The germline V and J ends were trimmed by 3 bases and 2 bases, with 10 bases remaining between them. The CDR3 DNA is TGTGCCAGCTCACCGTGGGACATTCAAGAGACCCAGTACTTC. Its translation is CASSPWDIQETQYF. Filled out from reference TRBV18 and TRBJ2-5, the complete variable domain reads NAGVMQNPRHLVRRRGQEARLRCSPMKGHSHVYWYRQLPEEGLKFMVYLQKENIIDESGMPKERFSAEFPKEGPSILRIQQVVRGDSAAYFCASSPWDIQETQYFGPGTRLLVL.